Following are 28 T cell receptor beta chains from one sample sequenced in a study of T cells after yellow fever vaccination. TCRdb independently ran MiXCR on the 5' RACE reads; one entry per CDR3 protein. Of some 550,000 distinct CDR3 sequences listed, 15% to 20% are singletons. The specimen comprised PBMCs, sampled 15 days after the yellow fever booster vaccination. The receptors shown here come from a man under 40 who received the YFV17D yellow fever vaccine.

This clonotype was observed a handful of times. The rearrangement uses TRBV29-1 and TRBJ1-1; 7 nucleotides line up with TRBD1. V dropped 3 bases and J dropped 0; count of bases not matched to a gene: 4. The germline gives CDR1 SQVTM, CDR2 ANQGSEA. The CDR3 runs to 14 residues. The CDR3 protein is CSVDWTGLNTEAFF. CDR3 in DNA: TGCAGCGTTGATTGGACAGGCTTGAACACTGAAGCTTTCTTT.

The chain uses TRBV27 and TRBJ2-7, with TRBD1 matching 7 bases. The J segment lost 8 bases and the V segment lost 5 bases, leaving 18 bases of the junction unmatched. The CDR3 is made up of 16 amino acids. Germline V gives CDR1 MNHEY, CDR2 SMNVEV (reference sequence). Here the CDR3 reads CASSTIFTGQAVKQYF. In nucleotides, the CDR3 is TGTGCCAGCAGTACGATCTTCACCGGACAGGCCGTCAAGCAGTACTTC.

There are a few counts of this clonotype. In DNA form, the CDR3 reads TGCAGTGCTAGTCACACAGGGCAAGAGACCCAGTACTTC. Protein product: CSASHTGQETQYF. This chain uses TRBV20-1 with TRBJ2-5, with D possibly TRBD1 on 6 matching bases. This CDR3 is 13 amino acids long. V lost 3 bases to trimming and J lost 2 bases, with 10 bases between them. In germline, CDR1 is DFQATT, CDR2 SNEGSKA (reference sequence).

V and J are TRBV18 and TRBJ1-3; 7 bases are a match to TRBD1. J gave up 0 bases and V 2 bases, and 4 bases lay outside the gene matches. The CDR3 consists of 16 residues. Looked up from germline, CDR1 is KGHSH and CDR2 is LQKENI. The CDR3: CASSPGDSFSGNTIYF. In DNA, the CDR3 is TGTGCCAGCTCACCAGGGGACAGTTTCTCTGGAAACACCATATATTTT.

The chain carries TRBV7-2 and TRBJ2-1, with 7 bases fitting TRBD2. J gave up 5 bases and V 5 bases, and 15 bases lay outside the gene matches. Germline CDR1 is SGHTA and CDR2 is FQGNSA. The CDR3 has 17 residues. CDR3 coding DNA: TGTGCCAGCAGCCCTGTCGGACCGGGGGACTACAACAATGAGCAGTTCTTC. This codes for CASSPVGPGDYNNEQFF.

The chain has TRBV12-3 or TRBV12-4 and TRBJ2-7, with 7 bases that match TRBD1. J lost 2 bases, V lost 5 bases, and 9 bases had no gene match. CDR3 size: 15 residues. The CDR3, as DNA: TGTGCCAGCAGTACGGGACAGAACCCCACCTACGAGCAGTACTTC. Translation: CASSTGQNPTYEQYF.

This clonotype has a count of ten or more. The V gene is TRBV7-8, the J gene TRBJ2-7, with TRBD2 identical over 10 bases. The ends lost 5 bases at V and 4 bases at J; junction bases unmatched: 11. The germline V gene encodes CDR1 SGHVS and CDR2 FQNEAQ. The CDR3 is made up of 16 amino acids. The CDR3 sequence is CASSPAPRLAGYEQYF. As DNA, the CDR3 is TGTGCCAGCAGCCCAGCCCCGAGACTAGCGGGTTACGAGCAGTACTTC.

This clonotype was detected only a few times. V is TRBV18 and J is TRBJ2-7; D is unresolved. The CDR3 runs 15 residues. V lost 2 bases and J 4 bases, leaving 15 bases between the germline ends. Germline V lookup: CDR1 KGHSH, CDR2 LQKENI. The CDR3 reads CASSPGSDPTYEQYF. For the CDR3, the DNA is TGTGCCAGCTCACCAGGCTCTGACCCTACTTACGAGCAGTACTTC.

This clonotype was observed a few times. The CDR3 loop is CASTGTKNNEQFF. CDR3 DNA sequence: TGTGCCAGCACCGGGACAAAAAACAATGAGCAGTTCTTC. The V call is TRBV2, the J call TRBJ2-1; D is perhaps TRBD1 (6 bases). The length of the CDR3 is 13 residues. The V end was cut by 7 bases, the J end by 5 bases, with 12 bases between. Germline CDR1 reads SNHLY; CDR2 reads FYNNEI.

The V and J genes are TRBV19 and TRBJ2-3; TRBD2 is a possible D gene (6 bases). The V gene's germline CDR1 is LNHDA and CDR2 SQIVND (reference sequence). V lost 7 bases to trimming and J lost 4 bases, with 21 bases between them. This CDR3 spans 16 amino acids. The DNA for the CDR3 is TGTGCCAGTAACCACCGGGGGAAAGGCTTTCCAGATACGCAGTATTTT. The encoded protein is CASNHRGKGFPDTQYF.

This clonotype appeared a few times. This sequence joins TRBV10-3 and TRBJ1-5, with D perhaps matching TRBD1 (6 bases). Deletions cut 6 bases from V and 2 bases from J, with 23 bases between. Germline assignment: CDR1 ENHRY and CDR2 SYGVKD. The CDR3 sequence is 18 residues long. The CDR3, as DNA: TGTGCCATCAGGATTACAGGGTCAAAAGAAACGGGCAATCAGCCCCAGCATTTT. Translated, it gives CAIRITGSKETGNQPQHF.

This clonotype was seen at least ten times. The rearrangement joins TRBV14 to TRBJ2-7; D is ambiguous. V was clipped by 1 base and J by 3 bases, with 7 bases between them. The CDR3 spans 13 residues. Germline V CDR1 and CDR2: SGHDN, FVKESK. The CDR3: CASSQGHIYEQYF. The CDR3 nucleotides are TGTGCCAGCAGCCAAGGACACATCTACGAGCAGTACTTC.

The chain is built from TRBV28 and TRBJ2-5; D possibly matches TRBD1 or TRBD2 (5 bases each). The CDR3 sequence is 15 residues long. Germline values: CDR1 MDHEN, CDR2 SYDVKM. V was cut by 4 bases and J by 6 bases, with 18 bases left in between. The CDR3 nucleotides read TGTGCCAGCAGTTCCGAACTCCCGGGACCCCAGACCCAGTACTTC. Translating gives CASSSELPGPQTQYF. The full variable domain, rest sourced from reference TRBV28 and TRBJ2-5, is DVKVTQSSRYLVKRTGEKVFLECVQDMDHENMFWYRQDPGLGLRLIYFSYDVKMKEKGDIPEGYSVSREKKERFSLILESASTNQTSMYLCASSSELPGPQTQYFGPGTRLLVL.

V and J are TRBV28 and TRBJ1-5; D gene uncertain. From germline, CDR1 is MDHEN and CDR2 SYDVKM. The ends were cut back, 7 bases at V and 0 bases at J, with 7 bases in the middle. The CDR3 extends over 13 amino acids. The chain's CDR3 is CASKENSNQPQHF. Here the CDR3 DNA reads TGTGCCAGCAAAGAGAATAGCAATCAGCCCCAGCATTTT.

About this clonotype: A clone one base away is much larger, so this may be a read error. DNA of the CDR3: TGTGCCAGCAGTTACGTGGAGACCCAGTACTTC. Amino acid sequence: CASSYVETQYF. The J gene is TRBJ2-5, the V gene TRBV6-2 or TRBV6-3; D gene unclear. This CDR3 is 11 amino acids long. Germline CDR1 and CDR2: MNHEY and SVGEGT. Trimming took off 2 bases at V and 5 bases at J, with 3 bases between the two ends.

This clonotype occurred a few times. The rearrangement links TRBV7-9 to TRBJ2-2, with a possible D match to TRBD2 (6 bases). Trimming removed 5 bases at V and 3 bases at J, with 13 bases between. Germline V gene lookup returns CDR1 SEHNR and CDR2 FQNEAQ (reference sequence). The CDR3 has 15 residues. The CDR3 spells CASSPSRDYTGELFF. The CDR3 DNA is TGTGCCAGCAGCCCCTCGCGGGATTACACCGGGGAGCTGTTTTTT.

The chain has TRBV15 and TRBJ1-2, with a tentative D call TRBD1 (5 bases). The CDR3 is 13 residues long. Germline CDR1 LNHNV, CDR2 YYDKDF (reference sequence). The V end was cut by 0 bases, the J end by 8 bases, with 10 bases between. As DNA, the CDR3 is TGTGCCACCAGCAGAGACAGGGTCAAAGGCTACACCTTC. It translates to CATSRDRVKGYTF.

This clonotype came up once. The chain uses TRBV11-2 and TRBJ2-1; D is perhaps TRBD1 (5 bases). CDR3 length: 14 amino acids. Per the germline V gene, CDR1 is SGHAT and CDR2 is FQNNGV. The V end lost 0 bases, the J end lost 6 bases, and 9 bases lay between the germline ends. The CDR3 region has the DNA TGTGCCAGCAGCTTAGAGGGGCCGCGCAATGAGCAGTTCTTC. Its translation: CASSLEGPRNEQFF. The full variable domain, completed using reference TRBV11-2 and TRBJ2-1, is EAGVAQSPRYKIIEKRQSVAFWCNPISGHATLYWYQQILGQGPKLLIQFQNNGVVDDSQLPKDRFSAERLKGVDSTLKIQPAKLEDSAVYLCASSLEGPRNEQFFGPGTRLTVL.

This clonotype was observed a few times. The chain links TRBV7-9 to TRBJ2-2; 8 nucleotides line up with TRBD2. V trimming: 5 bases; J trimming: 0 bases; junction bases outside the gene matches: 5. The CDR3 has 16 amino acids. Germline CDR1 and CDR2: SEHNR and FQNEAQ (reference sequence). The CDR3 DNA follows: TGTGCCAGCAGCGCTCGACTAGCGTCGAACACCGGGGAGCTGTTTTTT. Translating it yields CASSARLASNTGELFF.

This clonotype occurred a few times. The rearrangement joins TRBV5-1 to TRBJ2-2, with 9 bases fitting TRBD2. Germline trimming cut 4 bases from V and 5 bases from J; bases unmatched to any gene: 12. The CDR3 contains 17 residues. The V gene's germline CDR1 is SGHRS and CDR2 YFSETQ. Written as DNA, the CDR3 is TGCGCCAGCAGCAAAAATAGCGGGAGTATAAGGACCGGGGAGCTGTTTTTT. Its translation: CASSKNSGSIRTGELFF.

The chain joins TRBV7-8 to TRBJ2-5; tentatively, D is TRBD1 or TRBD2 (5 bases each). V was shortened by 5 bases and J by 5 bases, with 15 bases between the two germline ends. The V gene's germline CDR1 is SGHVS and CDR2 FQNEAQ. There are 14 residues in the CDR3. CDR3 sequence: CASSGKGPRETQYF. In nucleotides, the CDR3 is TGTGCCAGCAGCGGAAAGGGACCCAGGGAGACCCAGTACTTC.

This clonotype was seen many times. The CDR3 sequence: CASSIETGTGDTEAFF. The CDR3 DNA reads TGTGCCAGTAGTATAGAAACGGGGACAGGGGACACTGAAGCTTTCTTT. V and J are TRBV19 and TRBJ1-1; 10 positions agree with TRBD1. J gave up 3 bases and V 0 bases, and 4 bases lay outside the gene matches. From germline, CDR1 is LNHDA and CDR2 SQIVND (reference sequence). The CDR3 loop spans 16 amino acids.

This chain joins TRBV6-4 and TRBJ2-1; possibly TRBD2 for D (6 bases). From germline, CDR1 is MRHNA and CDR2 SNTAGT. The length of the CDR3 is 15 residues. The V end lost 2 bases, the J end lost 9 bases, and 17 bases lay between the germline ends. The CDR3 DNA reads TGTGCCAGCAGTGACAGAGCGGGTACCCTTGGTGAGCAGTTCTTC. It yields the protein CASSDRAGTLGEQFF.

The chain is built from TRBV29-1 and TRBJ2-7; D call uncertain. Germline CDR1 is SQVTM and CDR2 is ANQGSEA. V shed 6 bases and J shed 6 bases, with 12 bases lying between them. This CDR3 has 11 amino acids. The CDR3 loop reads CSVVVVLEQYF. CDR3 nucleotides: TGCAGCGTGGTAGTGGTCCTCGAGCAGTACTTC.

The rearrangement links TRBV7-9 to TRBJ1-1; D gene ambiguous. The length of the CDR3 is 12 residues. The germline V and J ends were trimmed by 1 base and 8 bases, with 8 bases remaining between them. The germline V gene has CDR1 SEHNR and CDR2 FQNEAQ (reference sequence). The CDR3 DNA reads as TGTGCCAGCAGCTTAGACAGAAACGAAGCTTTCTTT. Amino acids: CASSLDRNEAFF.

The chain carries TRBV2 and TRBJ2-1, with a tentative D call TRBD2 (5 bases). There are 14 residues in the CDR3. Germline values: CDR1 SNHLY, CDR2 FYNNEI. Trimming removed 5 bases from V and 9 bases from J, with 17 bases in between. The CDR3 region has the DNA TGTGCCAGCAGTATAGCGCCAAGGTATGGTGAGCAGTTCTTC. As protein: CASSIAPRYGEQFF.

The chain joins TRBV6-1 to TRBJ2-2; D uncertain. Per germline, CDR1 MNHNS and CDR2 SASEGT. V was clipped by 10 bases and J by 2 bases, with 14 bases between them. The CDR3 spans 14 residues. The CDR3 is CATMGAVNTGELFF. The DNA of the CDR3 is TGTGCCACCATGGGCGCGGTTAACACCGGGGAGCTGTTTTTT.

This clonotype was seen once. This sequence joins TRBV3-1 and TRBJ2-2, with D unclear. This CDR3 has 13 amino acids. Trimming pared 3 bases from V and 6 bases from J, leaving 8 bases between. CDR1 and CDR2 from the germline V gene are LGHDT and YNNKEL (reference sequence). The CDR3 sequence: CASSQISPGELFF. CDR3 bases: TGTGCCAGCAGCCAGATCTCTCCCGGGGAGCTGTTTTTT.